The sample holds a few counts of the clone carrying this TCR beta chain. Stated time point: patch test 2, 6 weeks after DPC sensitization. Treatment reported: therapeutic diphenylcyclopropenone sensitization with weekly scalp DPC. Unfractionated whole blood yielded total RNA. The data were taken from a study of human T cells and chemical hapten exposure. TCRdb processed the RACE reads anew with MiXCR; each CDR3 protein has one entry. This table holds approximately 85,000 distinct CDR3 sequences, roughly 10% found once. Trimming stripped 0 bases from V and 5 bases from J, with 14 bases between. The length of the CDR3 is 16 residues. Germline V gene data show CDR1 as SGDLS and CDR2 as YYNGEE.

The material sequenced was whole blood, taken in connection with sensitization to the hapten diphenylcyclopropenone (DPC). J is TRBJ2-2 and V is TRBV9; D uncertain. This clonotype was sampled from a woman in her twenties or thirties with alopecia areata. Some clones in this sample may be carry-over from other donors' samples. This CDR3 reads CASSVDPPRETGELFF. The CDR3 region has the DNA TGTGCCAGCAGCGTAGATCCTCCCAGAGAGACCGGGGAGCTGTTTTTT.